This TCR beta chain is drawn from a study of control samples from healthy donors and cancer patients. CDR1 GTSNPN and CDR2 SVGIG come from the germline V gene (reference sequence). Trimming took 1 base from V and 8 from J, leaving 12 bases between them. This CDR3 has 13 amino acids. Some clones are missing from TCRdb's copy, which holds only in-frame ones; the method was immunoSEQ multiplex PCR. The sample includes 65,000 to 90,000 clones, 94% of them seen just once. Specimen: blood. The rearrangement uses TRBV30 and TRBJ1-5, with D possibly TRBD1 on 6 matching bases. The clonotype comes from a woman younger than 45 in good health. The CDR3 here is CAWSAQGREPQHF. The CDR3 nucleotides read TGTGCCTGGAGTGCGCAGGGGAGGGAGCCCCAGCATTTT.